This T cell receptor beta chain came from a study of molecular identifiers for immune sequencing clone quantification (dated by TCRdb to the late 2010s). Turning to the overall study: For a replicate experiment, RNA from approximately 20,000 or 100,000 naive CD8 T cells was divided into five aliquots, and four of the five aliquots were sequenced. This methods study used CD8 T cells to benchmark TCR RNA copy counting and molecular-identifier clustering-based TCR repertoire sequencing (MIDCIRS).

Results and caveats for the whole study, not just this receptor: In CMV-specific effector cells, clones with more than 20 RNA copies contained over 97% of molecules, whereas in naive cells such clones contained under 1% of molecules. The naive libraries included spiked-in Jurkat TCR RNA (around 10 copies' worth), and this RNA is not part of the donor repertoire. A single cell's worth of spiked-in Jurkat TCR RNA was reported detectable even among under 1.3 million naive CD8 T cells. Highly expanded clone sizes could be underestimated because identical TCR molecules may share a barcode. Modeling estimated 3 to 3.5 recovered TCR RNA copies per cell, compared with about 10 by digital PCR, which implies roughly 29% capture efficiency. Without barcode sub-clustering, chimeric consensus sequences inflated TCR diversity; chimeras reached as high as 47%.

Measured from the cysteine to the phenylalanine, the CDR3 is 16 residues long. The read is trimmed to its CDR3 DNA, 48 bases read in frame from base 1. V loses 7 bases, J loses 4 bases, and the germline ends lie 19 bases apart. The sample holds many counts of this clonotype. Its antigen remains undetermined. Base qualities are not provided; no much larger clone lies one nucleotide away. Library construction relied on PCR. The sample was run on a NextSeq 500. Bulk TCR libraries were made following a previously described method, with the TCR primers given in Table S5. The Qiagen AllPrep DNA/RNA kit was used to purify total RNA. Before analysis, reads from multiple sequencing runs of one library were combined. In the paper's pipeline: Reads were retained only if their TCR constant sequence matched exactly, and those retained reads were trimmed to 150 nt and grouped according to their 12-nt molecular barcodes. Reads within each barcode group were sub-clustered using a 15% Levenshtein threshold, and quality-weighted consensus sequences were constructed for each RNA molecule. Non-functional sequences were discarded, and so were lower-count sequences lying one edit away from another sequence. Barcode sub-clusters with fewer than 20% of the maximum read count were removed, based on fitting two negative binomial distributions. TCRdb took the public reads, trimmed them with fastp at Q25, ran MiXCR for clone calling and kept in-frame beta chains. For every CDR3 protein sequence, its rows merge into one entry that carries the most common genes and DNA. TCRdb, rather than the study authors, made the V and J calls. A total of some 96,000 distinct CDR3 sequences appear in this sample, approximately 24% of them only once. The top ten clones comprise 0.85% to 0.95% of the sample.

Naive CD8 T cell libraries were made from roughly 18,000 to 920,000 sorted cells using 10%, 30% or 50% of purified RNA. Naive CD8 T cells, defined as CD8+CD4-CCR7+CD45RA+, were FACS-sorted into RLT Plus buffer on a BD FACSAria II. To test detection sensitivity, Jurkat RNA equivalent to roughly nine TCR copies was spiked into samples of roughly 18,000-1,000,000 naive CD8 T cells. Enrichment of CD8 T cells was performed with RosetteSep CD8+ T Cell Enrichment Cocktail and Ficoll-Paque, after which ACK red cell lysis was carried out. The source is a human donor in good health. Some libraries in this study had Jurkat cell RNA spiked in. Source material: naive CD8+ T cells from blood, with Jurkat cell RNA spiked in. According to the study, the label for this sample's cell subset or site signals: FACS-sorted CD8+CD4-CCR7+CD45RA+ naive T cells. The V gene is TRBV23-1 and the J gene is TRBJ2-2; confidence is insufficient to name the D gene. TRBV23-1 carries the ORF label, with uncertain function. This receptor has the CDR3 CASTVRKPRSTGELFF. At the DNA level, the sequence is TGCGCCAGCACCGTGAGGAAACCCCGGAGCACCGGGGAGCTGTTTTTT.